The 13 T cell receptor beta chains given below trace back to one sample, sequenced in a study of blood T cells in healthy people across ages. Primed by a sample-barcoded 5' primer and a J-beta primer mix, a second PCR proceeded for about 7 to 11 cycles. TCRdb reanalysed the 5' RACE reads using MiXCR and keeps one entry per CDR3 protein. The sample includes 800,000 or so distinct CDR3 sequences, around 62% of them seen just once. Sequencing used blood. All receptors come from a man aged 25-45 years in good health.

CDR3 nucleotide sequence: TGTGCCAGTGTAGGGACTACCGACTACAATGAGCAGTTCTTC. This encodes CASVGTTDYNEQFF. The chain couples TRBV7-2 to TRBJ2-1, with 7 bases matching TRBD2. Germline lookup yields CDR1 SGHTA and CDR2 FQGNSA. V lost 9 bases, J lost 3 bases, and 8 bases stayed unmatched. The CDR3 sequence is 14 residues long.

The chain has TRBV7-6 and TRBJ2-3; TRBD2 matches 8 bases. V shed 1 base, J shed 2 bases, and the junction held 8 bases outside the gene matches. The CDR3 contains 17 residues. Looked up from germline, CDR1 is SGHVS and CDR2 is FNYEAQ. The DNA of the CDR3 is TGTGCCAGCAGCTTAGACGAGGCGGGGGGCCTCACAGATACGCAGTATTTT. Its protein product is CASSLDEAGGLTDTQYF.

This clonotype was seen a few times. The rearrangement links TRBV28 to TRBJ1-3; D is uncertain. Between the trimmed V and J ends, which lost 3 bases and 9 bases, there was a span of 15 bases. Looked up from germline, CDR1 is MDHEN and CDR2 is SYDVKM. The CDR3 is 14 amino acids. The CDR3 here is CASSFRAVRGTIYF. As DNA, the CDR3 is TGTGCCAGCAGTTTTAGGGCGGTTCGGGGCACCATATATTTT.

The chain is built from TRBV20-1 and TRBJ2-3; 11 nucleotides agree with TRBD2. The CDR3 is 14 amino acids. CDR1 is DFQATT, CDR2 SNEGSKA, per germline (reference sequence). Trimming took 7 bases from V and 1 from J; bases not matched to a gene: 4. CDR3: CSGSTSGGTDTQYF. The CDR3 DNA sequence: TGCAGTGGCTCGACTAGCGGGGGCACAGATACGCAGTATTTT.

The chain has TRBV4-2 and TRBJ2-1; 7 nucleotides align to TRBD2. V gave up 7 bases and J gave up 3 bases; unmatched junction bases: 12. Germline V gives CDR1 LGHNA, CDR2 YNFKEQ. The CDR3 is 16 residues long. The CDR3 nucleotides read TGTGCCAGCAACCGAAACGGGGGGAGCTTCTACAATGAGCAGTTCTTC. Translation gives CASNRNGGSFYNEQFF.

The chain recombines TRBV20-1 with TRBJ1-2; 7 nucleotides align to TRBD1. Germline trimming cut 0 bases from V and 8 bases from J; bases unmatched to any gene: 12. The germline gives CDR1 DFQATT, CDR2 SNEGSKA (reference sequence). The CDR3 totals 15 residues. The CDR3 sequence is CSAREFIGTEVGYTF. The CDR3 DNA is TGCAGTGCTAGAGAATTTATCGGGACAGAAGTAGGCTACACCTTC.

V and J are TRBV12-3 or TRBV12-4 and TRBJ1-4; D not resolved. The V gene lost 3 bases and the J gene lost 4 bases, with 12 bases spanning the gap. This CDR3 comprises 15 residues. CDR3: CASSLPDGLNEKLFF. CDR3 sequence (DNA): TGTGCCAGCAGTTTGCCGGACGGACTTAATGAAAAACTGTTTTTT.

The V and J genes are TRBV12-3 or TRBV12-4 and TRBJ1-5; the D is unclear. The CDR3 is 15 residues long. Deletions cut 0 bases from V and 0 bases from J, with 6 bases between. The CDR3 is CASSLASASNQPQHF. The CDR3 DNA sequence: TGTGCCAGCAGTTTAGCTTCAGCTAGCAATCAGCCCCAGCATTTT.

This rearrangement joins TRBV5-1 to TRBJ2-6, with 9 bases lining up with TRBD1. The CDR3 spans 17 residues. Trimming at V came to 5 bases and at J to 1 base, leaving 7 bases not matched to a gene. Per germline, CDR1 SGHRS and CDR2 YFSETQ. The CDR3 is CASRESGTGSGANVLTF. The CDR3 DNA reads TGCGCCAGCAGAGAATCCGGGACAGGGTCTGGGGCCAACGTCCTGACTTTC.

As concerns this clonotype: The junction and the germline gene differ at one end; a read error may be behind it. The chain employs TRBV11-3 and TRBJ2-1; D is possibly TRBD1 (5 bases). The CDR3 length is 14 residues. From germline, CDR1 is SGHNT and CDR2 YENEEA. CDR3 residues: CVSSSQESYNEQFF. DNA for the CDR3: TGTGTCAGCAGCTCACAGGAGTCCTACAATGAGCAGTTCTTC.

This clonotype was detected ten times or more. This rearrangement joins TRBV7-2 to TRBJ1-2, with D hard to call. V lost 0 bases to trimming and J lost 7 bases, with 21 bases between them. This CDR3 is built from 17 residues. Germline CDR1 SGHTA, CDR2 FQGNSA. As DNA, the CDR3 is TGTGCCAGCAGCTTAGCCACAGCTTTATTACCGGGCGGTGGCTACACCTTC. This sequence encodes CASSLATALLPGGGYTF.

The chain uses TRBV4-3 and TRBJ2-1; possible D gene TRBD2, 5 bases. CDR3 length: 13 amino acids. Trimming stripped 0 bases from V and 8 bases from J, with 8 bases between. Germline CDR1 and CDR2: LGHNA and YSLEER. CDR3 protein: CASSQELRDEQFF. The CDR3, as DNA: TGCGCCAGCAGCCAAGAACTGAGGGATGAGCAGTTCTTC.

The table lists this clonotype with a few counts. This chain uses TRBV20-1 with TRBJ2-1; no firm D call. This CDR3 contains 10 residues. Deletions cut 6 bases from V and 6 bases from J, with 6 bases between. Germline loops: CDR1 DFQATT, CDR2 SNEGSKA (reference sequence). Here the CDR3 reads CSAYSNEQFF. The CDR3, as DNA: TGCAGTGCGTACTCCAATGAGCAGTTCTTC.